These 15 T cell receptor beta chains came from one sample sequenced in a study of molecular identifiers for immune sequencing clone quantification (dated by TCRdb to the late 2010s). Library construction relied on PCR. The run used a NextSeq 500. Using fastp trimming at Q25 and MiXCR clonotype assembly, TCRdb reanalyzed the public sequencing data and kept in-frame beta chains. Here each entry gathers all rows of one CDR3 protein and keeps the most common genes and DNA. The sample table holds approximately 630,000 distinct CDR3 sequences, of which roughly 23% were seen once. The ten largest clones add up to about 0.78% of the sample. Sequencing input: naive CD8+ T cells from blood, with Jurkat cell RNA spiked in. What this sample's cell subset or site label stands for: FACS-sorted CD8+CD4-CCR7+CD45RA+ naive T cells. The receptors were gathered from a human donor in good health. Some libraries in this study had Jurkat cell RNA spiked in.

This clonotype has just a few counts. The limits of the CDR3 on the DNA are not certain, so only TCRdb's listed CDR3 is given. The genes are TRBV7-5 and TRBJ2-2. TRBV7-5 is a listed pseudogene. The CDR3 region is 18 residues in length, termini included. CDR3 amino acids: CISVPETSGYANTGELFF.

The genes are TRBV7-9 and TRBJ2-1, with 10 nucleotides matching TRBD2. Germline V gene sequence: CDR1 SEHNR, CDR2 FQNEAQ (reference sequence). This CDR3 region has 17 residues. With 5 bases clipped from V and 7 bases from J, the junction kept 14 bases outside the gene matches. The CDR3 reads CASSPPLSSGGSNEQFF. The DNA of the CDR3 is TGTGCCAGCAGCCCCCCCCTCTCTAGCGGGGGATCTAATGAGCAGTTCTTC.

A single count supports this clonotype. An end of the junction does not agree with germline; a read error may underlie this. The rearrangement uses TRBV11-2 and TRBJ2-5; D perhaps matches TRBD1 (5 bases). There are 16 residues in the CDR3. From germline, CDR1 is SGHAT and CDR2 FQNNGV. The CDR3 coding sequence is TGTGCCAGCAGCACAACCAAGGGGTTTTCAATAGAGATCCAGTACTTC. The encoded protein is CASSTTKGFSIEIQYF.

This chain joins TRBV20-1 and TRBJ1-1, with D possibly being TRBD1 (5 bases). The V gene's germline CDR1 is DFQATT and CDR2 SNEGSKA (reference sequence). The CDR3 is 14 residues long. V dropped 0 bases and J dropped 3 bases, with 11 bases sitting between them. CDR3 DNA: TGCAGTGCTAGAGATCCGAGGGGCGACACTGAAGCTTTCTTT. Amino acid sequence: CSARDPRGDTEAFF.

This clonotype was observed a handful of times. This chain connects TRBV3-1 to TRBJ2-1; TRBD2 might be the D (5 bases). The CDR3 is made up of 17 amino acids. V was cut by 1 base and J by 0 bases, with 13 bases left in between. The germline CDR1 and CDR2 sequences are LGHDT and YNNKEL (reference sequence). In DNA form, the CDR3 reads TGTGCCAGCAGCCAAGGGGGAGAGGGCTACTCCTACAATGAGCAGTTCTTC. It encodes CASSQGGEGYSYNEQFF.

The rearrangement links TRBV27 to TRBJ2-7, with D perhaps being TRBD1 or TRBD2 (6 bases each). The V gene's germline CDR1 is MNHEY and CDR2 SMNVEV (reference sequence). V was pared by 4 bases and J by 2 bases, with 12 bases between. CDR3 length: 14 amino acids. CDR3 protein: CASSYGGLPYEQYF. CDR3 sequence (DNA): TGTGCCAGCAGTTACGGGGGCCTCCCCTACGAGCAGTACTTC.

This clonotype was detected a few times. V and J are TRBV2 and TRBJ2-7; 9 positions agree with TRBD2. Looked up from germline, CDR1 is SNHLY and CDR2 is FYNNEI. The ends lost 11 bases at V and 7 bases at J; junction bases unmatched: 6. The CDR3 runs 11 residues. The DNA of the CDR3 is TGTGCCGCCGGGCGGGGGGGTGAGCAGTACTTC. As protein: CAAGRGGEQYF.

This clonotype was seen at least ten times. The chain recombines TRBV9 with TRBJ2-7, with D perhaps matching TRBD2 (6 bases). With 4 bases removed from V and 2 bases from J, the gap between germline ends came to 16 bases. The CDR3 is 15 amino acids. Germline V gives CDR1 SGDLS, CDR2 YYNGEE. The CDR3 DNA reads TGTGCCAGCAGCTTCACCGGGACTGAAACCTACGAGCAGTACTTC. Translation gives CASSFTGTETYEQYF.

The chain is built from TRBV30 and TRBJ2-7, with TRBD1 as a possible D gene (5 bases). This CDR3 contains 13 residues. Germline lookup yields CDR1 GTSNPN and CDR2 SVGIG (reference sequence). Between the trimmed V and J ends, which lost 0 bases and 3 bases, there was a span of 9 bases. CDR3 in DNA: TGTGCCTGGAGTGTACTTCAGGGCTACGAGCAGTACTTC. Amino acid sequence: CAWSVLQGYEQYF.

This clonotype was picked up many times. V and J are TRBV6-6 and TRBJ2-7, with 10 bases matching TRBD2. Germline lookup yields CDR1 MNHNY and CDR2 SVGAGI (reference sequence). CDR3 length: 14 residues. V lost 2 bases to trimming and J lost 4 bases; unmatched junction nucleotides: 2. The DNA for the CDR3 is TGTGCCAGCAGTTACCCTAGCGGGAGTTACGAGCAGTACTTC. It encodes CASSYPSGSYEQYF.

This chain connects TRBV6-5 to TRBJ2-5; 11 bases agree with TRBD2. V shed 6 bases and J 3 bases; nucleotides not matched to a gene: 6. The V gene's germline CDR1 is MNHEY and CDR2 SVGAGI. The CDR3 totals 15 residues. This CDR3 is CASSETSGRKETQYF. CDR3 in DNA: TGTGCCAGCAGCGAAACTAGCGGGAGAAAAGAGACCCAGTACTTC.

V and J are TRBV15 and TRBJ2-3; D is undetermined. The V and J ends lost 3 bases and 1 base respectively, with 8 bases between them. The CDR3 covers 14 residues. Germline assignment: CDR1 LNHNV and CDR2 YYDKDF (reference sequence). The CDR3 coding sequence is TGTGCCACCAGCAGGAGAAGGGGCACAGATACGCAGTATTTT. Translation gives CATSRRRGTDTQYF. Supplemented by reference TRBV15 and TRBJ2-3, the full variable domain reads DAMVIQNPRYQVTQFGKPVTLSCSQTLNHNVMYWYQQKSSQAPKLLFHYYDKDFNNEADTPDNFQSRRPNTSFCFLDIRSPGLGDTAMYLCATSRRRGTDTQYFGPGTRLTVL.

V and J are TRBV11-2 and TRBJ2-3, with 9 bases fitting TRBD2. The germline V gene encodes CDR1 SGHAT and CDR2 FQNNGV. The trim removed 4 bases at V and 4 bases at J, leaving 12 bases unmatched. The CDR3 runs 17 residues. The CDR3 here is CASSSHETSGYADTQYF. CDR3 DNA sequence: TGTGCCAGCAGCTCACATGAGACTAGCGGCTACGCAGATACGCAGTATTTT.

This clonotype was seen repeatedly, ten times or more. A read error may account for a junction end that differs from germline. The chain has TRBV6-1 and TRBJ1-5; 7 positions match TRBD1. The germline gives CDR1 MNHNS, CDR2 SASEGT. The CDR3 totals 16 residues. The CDR3 bases are TGTGCCAGCAGTGACGGGACAGCCGTATACAATCATCCCCAGCATTTT. Translation gives CASSDGTAVYNHPQHF.

Worth noting for this clonotype: This sequence is one base from a far larger clone and is likely a read error. No conserved phenylalanine or tryptophan ends this CDR3, so it is likely a read error. The V and J genes are TRBV7-9 and TRBJ2-7; D might be TRBD2 (5 bases). There are 13 residues in the CDR3. CDR1 is SEHNR and CDR2 is FQNEAQ in the germline V gene (reference sequence). Deletions cut 4 bases from V and 2 bases from J, with 9 bases between. CDR3 nucleotide sequence: TGTGCCAGCAGCTCGCCGGGGACCTACGAGCAGTACTAC. Encoded protein: CASSSPGTYEQYY.